These 32 T cell receptor beta chains were sequenced from one sample in a study of T-cell reconstitution after alpha-beta-depleted transplantation in children. As it was prepared, the TCRbeta library received unique molecular identifiers. In TCRdb, the PCR reads were re-called with MiXCR into one record per CDR3 protein. The table lists around 440,000 distinct CDR3 sequences, about 17% of them singletons. Sequencing used PBMCs, mostly from graft donor cells, obtained 360 days after TCRalphabeta/CD19-depleted stem cell transplant. These receptors all stem from a boy under three years old who had a stem cell transplant for Wiskott-Aldrich syndrome, so the T cells may come from the graft donor.

This clonotype was picked up a small number of times. The chain links TRBV5-1 to TRBJ2-5, with D possibly matching TRBD2 (5 bases). The V end was cut by 3 bases, the J end by 4 bases, with 13 bases between. Per germline, CDR1 SGHRS and CDR2 YFSETQ. This CDR3 region has 14 residues. CDR3: CASSSLGLRETQYF. CDR3 sequence (DNA): TGCGCCAGCAGCTCCCTAGGACTGAGAGAGACCCAGTACTTC.

The chain combines TRBV20-1 with TRBJ2-5, with D possibly being TRBD1 (5 bases). Germline CDR1 DFQATT, CDR2 SNEGSKA (reference sequence). CDR3 length: 14 residues. The V end lost 5 bases, the J end lost 7 bases, and 20 bases lay between the germline ends. The CDR3 nucleotides are TGCAGTGCTCCAGGGTTCCCACCCATGGGGACCCAGTACTTC. Translating it yields CSAPGFPPMGTQYF.

In its sample, this clonotype was seen a few times. The gene calls are TRBV20-1 and TRBJ2-1; a possible D gene is TRBD1 (5 bases). The CDR3 extends over 16 amino acids. The V gene lost 0 bases and the J gene lost 0 bases, with 12 bases spanning the gap. The germline V gene encodes CDR1 DFQATT and CDR2 SNEGSKA (reference sequence). As DNA, the CDR3 is TGCAGTGCTAGAGATGAACAGGTCATCTCCTACAATGAGCAGTTCTTC. Its protein product is CSARDEQVISYNEQFF.

The chain recombines TRBV5-1 with TRBJ2-5, with D possibly matching TRBD1 (6 bases). The germline V and J ends were trimmed by 3 bases and 5 bases, with 11 bases remaining between them. The CDR3 length is 13 residues. CDR1 SGHRS and CDR2 YFSETQ come from the germline V gene. The CDR3 coding sequence is TGCGCCAGCAGCTCGGCTAGGGGGGAGACCCAGTACTTC. Its protein product is CASSSARGETQYF.

The genes are TRBV30 and TRBJ2-7; 7 bases fit TRBD1. After removal of 3 bases from V and 1 base from J, the junction contained 6 bases not matched to a gene. CDR1 and CDR2 from the germline V gene are GTSNPN and SVGIG (reference sequence). This CDR3 comprises 14 residues. The CDR3 loop is CAWRWGQNSYEQYF. The CDR3 nucleotides read TGTGCCTGGAGATGGGGACAGAATTCCTACGAGCAGTACTTC.

This clonotype was detected only a few times. The chain joins TRBV7-2 to TRBJ2-7, with 10 nucleotides matching TRBD2. This CDR3 has 14 residues. Trimming removed 5 bases from V and 2 bases from J; junction bases left unmatched: 3. Germline CDR1 SGHTA, CDR2 FQGNSA. The CDR3 DNA reads as TGTGCCAGCAGCCGGAGCGGGAGGGCCTACGAGCAGTACTTC. Its translation is CASSRSGRAYEQYF.

The chain recombines TRBV28 with TRBJ2-1; no clear D gene. Germline CDR1 is MDHEN and CDR2 is SYDVKM. CDR3 length: 14 residues. Trimming removed 3 bases at V and 5 bases at J, with 11 bases between. CDR3 residues: CASSFVGNNNEQFF. The CDR3 DNA is TGTGCCAGCAGTTTCGTGGGGAACAACAATGAGCAGTTCTTC. Full variable domain (rest looked up from reference TRBV28 and TRBJ2-1): DVKVTQSSRYLVKRTGEKVFLECVQDMDHENMFWYRQDPGLGLRLIYFSYDVKMKEKGDIPEGYSVSREKKERFSLILESASTNQTSMYLCASSFVGNNNEQFFGPGTRLTVL.

V and J are TRBV6-1 and TRBJ2-7; weak D call: TRBD1 (6 bases). Trimming took off 6 bases at V and 3 bases at J, with 12 bases between the two ends. Germline V gene sequence: CDR1 MNHNS, CDR2 SASEGT. This CDR3 region has 13 residues. CDR3 in DNA: TGTGCCAGCAGAAGACAGGAACGCTACGAGCAGTACTTC. It is translated as CASRRQERYEQYF.

In its sample, this clonotype was seen a few times. This chain joins TRBV2 and TRBJ2-3; tentative D call: TRBD2 (7 bases). The V end was cut by 1 base, the J end by 7 bases, with 15 bases between. Germline-derived CDR1 and CDR2 are SNHLY and FYNNEI. This CDR3 spans 15 amino acids. The CDR3 spells CASSEVRRGGNTQYF. The CDR3 DNA reads as TGTGCCAGCAGTGAAGTCAGGAGGGGGGGAAATACGCAGTATTTT.

The chain joins TRBV28 to TRBJ1-5; maybe TRBD1 (5 bases). The germline gives CDR1 MDHEN, CDR2 SYDVKM. The CDR3 runs to 14 residues. With 5 bases removed from V and 5 bases from J, the gap between germline ends came to 13 bases. CDR3 DNA sequence: TGTGCCAGCAGTACAACAGGTCCAGATCAGCCCCAGCATTTT. Translated, it gives CASSTTGPDQPQHF.

This clonotype showed up just a few times. This chain joins TRBV4-3 and TRBJ2-2, with D possibly being TRBD1 (5 bases). Germline CDR1 is LGHNA and CDR2 is YSLEER. V lost 5 bases and J 8 bases, leaving 15 bases between the germline ends. CDR3 length: 14 residues. CDR3 DNA: TGCGCCAGCAGCTGGCAGGGTACGGTTGGGGAGCTGTTTTTT. Residues: CASSWQGTVGELFF.

The chain links TRBV15 to TRBJ2-1, with D perhaps matching TRBD1 or TRBD2 (5 bases each). Germline V gene sequence: CDR1 LNHNV, CDR2 YYDKDF (reference sequence). The CDR3 loop spans 14 amino acids. Trimming took off 0 bases at V and 3 bases at J, with 6 bases between the two ends. CDR3 amino acids: CATSRERGYNEQFF. Written as DNA, the CDR3 is TGTGCCACCAGCAGAGAGAGGGGCTACAATGAGCAGTTCTTC.

V gene TRBV14 combines with J gene TRBJ2-1; weak D call: TRBD1 (6 bases). Germline lookup yields CDR1 SGHDN and CDR2 FVKESK. V was shortened by 0 bases and J by 8 bases, with 17 bases between the two germline ends. CDR3 length: 16 residues. The CDR3 sequence: CASSQEGNRVLDEQFF. The CDR3 nucleotides read TGTGCCAGCAGCCAAGAAGGAAACAGGGTTTTAGATGAGCAGTTCTTC.

This clonotype was observed a handful of times. The rearrangement joins TRBV30 to TRBJ2-7; D gene uncertain. V dropped 2 bases and J dropped 3 bases, with 5 bases sitting between them. Germline V gene sequence: CDR1 GTSNPN, CDR2 SVGIG (reference sequence). The CDR3 covers 11 residues. The CDR3 sequence: CAWSSNYEQYF. The CDR3 DNA reads TGTGCCTGGAGTTCGAACTACGAGCAGTACTTC.

The chain employs TRBV19 and TRBJ2-3, with 7 bases aligning to TRBD1. Trimming at V came to 6 bases and at J to 1 base, leaving 7 bases not matched to a gene. The CDR3 spans 15 residues. Germline loops: CDR1 LNHDA, CDR2 SQIVND (reference sequence). CDR3 sequence reads: CASSVRGPRTDTQYF. CDR3 sequence (DNA): TGTGCCAGTAGCGTTAGGGGGCCCCGCACAGATACGCAGTATTTT.

In its sample, this clonotype was seen many times. The rearrangement joins TRBV12-3 or TRBV12-4 to TRBJ2-7, with a possible D match to TRBD1 (6 bases). The V end was cut by 4 bases, the J end by 6 bases, with 16 bases between. The CDR3 length is 14 residues. This CDR3 reads CASSSTPGQPEQYF. CDR3 bases: TGTGCCAGCAGTTCCACTCCCGGACAGCCCGAGCAGTACTTC.

The gene calls are TRBV20-1 and TRBJ2-7; possible D gene TRBD2, 7 bases. The CDR3 runs to 16 residues. Germline-derived CDR1 and CDR2 are DFQATT and SNEGSKA (reference sequence). V was cut by 6 bases and J by 4 bases, with 25 bases left in between. The CDR3 DNA follows: TGCAGTGCCCCTGAAGGGAGGGGGATGATTAAGTACGAGCAGTACTTC. This sequence encodes CSAPEGRGMIKYEQYF.

Written as DNA, the CDR3 is TGTGCCAGCAGTTCGCAGCGGGGGAAAGTCCATGAGCAGTTCTTC. It codes for CASSSQRGKVHEQFF. The rearrangement joins TRBV12-3 or TRBV12-4 to TRBJ2-1; 8 nucleotides line up with TRBD2. V lost 4 bases, J lost 8 bases, and 10 bases stayed unmatched. This CDR3 has 15 amino acids.

This clonotype was picked up a small number of times. The genes are TRBV5-1 and TRBJ2-7; TRBD2 aligns across 13 bases. The CDR3 has 16 amino acids. V was clipped by 3 bases and J by 3 bases; unmatched bases: 6. Germline CDR1 and CDR2: SGHRS and YFSETQ. CDR3 sequence: CASSSRLAGGLYEQYF. CDR3 DNA sequence: TGCGCCAGCAGCTCTCGACTAGCGGGGGGCCTCTACGAGCAGTACTTC.

The chain carries TRBV19 and TRBJ2-1; TRBD1 aligns across 7 bases. The CDR3 covers 15 residues. Germline CDR1 LNHDA, CDR2 SQIVND (reference sequence). V lost 6 bases to trimming and J lost 4 bases; unmatched junction nucleotides: 9. CDR3 coding DNA: TGTGCCAGTAGCCTGACAGGGATGGGGTACAATGAGCAGTTCTTC. Residues: CASSLTGMGYNEQFF.

V and J are TRBV7-9 and TRBJ2-3; D might be TRBD2 (5 bases). Germline CDR1 and CDR2: SEHNR and FQNEAQ (reference sequence). Trimming removed 6 bases at V and 0 bases at J, with 13 bases between. CDR3 length equals 15 residues. CDR3 region: CASRFGETSTDTQYF. In nucleotides, the CDR3 is TGTGCCAGCAGGTTCGGGGAGACTAGCACAGATACGCAGTATTTT.

The chain couples TRBV9 to TRBJ2-7; D may be TRBD1 (6 bases). This CDR3 contains 15 residues. Per the germline V gene, CDR1 is SGDLS and CDR2 is YYNGEE. V was trimmed by 4 bases and J by 0 bases, leaving 14 bases between them. CDR3 region: CASSPHDRISYEQYF. The CDR3 DNA sequence: TGTGCCAGCAGCCCCCACGACAGGATCTCCTACGAGCAGTACTTC.

The CDR3 region is CASSLGQVSTDTQYF. CDR3 in DNA: TGTGCCAGCAGCTTAGGACAGGTGTCCACAGATACGCAGTATTTT. The genes are TRBV7-2 and TRBJ2-3, with D tentatively TRBD1 (6 bases). The ends were cut back, 1 base at V and 2 bases at J, with 10 bases in the middle. The CDR3 consists of 15 residues. Germline values: CDR1 SGHTA, CDR2 FQGNSA.

In its sample, this clonotype was seen a few times. This rearrangement joins TRBV18 to TRBJ2-7, with D unclear. Looked up from germline, CDR1 is KGHSH and CDR2 is LQKENI. The CDR3 contains 15 residues. V lost 0 bases and J 2 bases, leaving 11 bases between the germline ends. In DNA form, the CDR3 reads TGTGCCAGCTCACCACCTGACGTACCGGCCTACGAGCAGTACTTC. Its translation is CASSPPDVPAYEQYF.

The CDR3 sequence: CASSLLLQSDTQYF. The CDR3 DNA reads TGTGCCAGCAGCCTCCTCCTGCAGTCAGATACGCAGTATTTT. V and J are TRBV7-2 and TRBJ2-3; D not certain. CDR1 is SGHTA, CDR2 FQGNSA, per germline. Trimming pared 5 bases from V and 4 bases from J, leaving 13 bases between. This CDR3 is 14 amino acids long.

The chain couples TRBV4-2 to TRBJ2-3; no clear D gene. Per germline, CDR1 LGHNA and CDR2 YNFKEQ. V was shortened by 0 bases and J by 5 bases, with 3 bases between the two germline ends. The CDR3 totals 12 residues. CDR3 region: CASSQDKDTQYF. The CDR3 region has the DNA TGTGCCAGCAGCCAAGATAAAGATACGCAGTATTTT.

The J gene is TRBJ2-3, the V gene TRBV4-3, with a possible D match to TRBD2 (5 bases). The ends were cut back, 0 bases at V and 4 bases at J, with 14 bases in the middle. Germline values: CDR1 LGHNA, CDR2 YSLEER. CDR3 length: 16 residues. Written as DNA, the CDR3 is TGCGCCAGCAGCCAAGATTATTTTGAGGGTCCAGATACGCAGTATTTT. This sequence encodes CASSQDYFEGPDTQYF.

In nucleotides, the CDR3 is TGTGCTACACAGGGGACAGCCAAAAACATTCAGTACTTC. Its translation: CATQGTAKNIQYF. The genes are TRBV28 and TRBJ2-4; 7 nucleotides match TRBD1. Germline lookup yields CDR1 MDHEN and CDR2 SYDVKM. The CDR3 contains 13 residues.

The rearrangement links TRBV7-9 to TRBJ2-7; D possibly corresponds to TRBD2 (5 bases). The CDR3 totals 14 residues. Germline values: CDR1 SEHNR, CDR2 FQNEAQ (reference sequence). V lost 5 bases and J lost 0, with 11 bases in between. The CDR3 spells CASSHRLRSYEQYF. CDR3 DNA sequence: TGTGCCAGCAGCCACCGACTACGCTCCTACGAGCAGTACTTC.

In its sample, this clonotype was seen many times. The V call is TRBV9, the J call TRBJ2-5; TRBD2 matches at 7 bases. Per germline, CDR1 SGDLS and CDR2 YYNGEE. The CDR3 contains 14 residues. With 4 bases clipped from V and 1 base from J, the junction kept 4 bases outside the gene matches. The CDR3 DNA reads TGTGCCAGCAGCAAAGCGGGATCCCAAGAGACCCAGTACTTC. Translating it yields CASSKAGSQETQYF.

As concerns this clonotype: A junction end diverges from the germline sequence, so it may reflect a read error. This sequence joins TRBV7-6 and TRBJ2-5, with no clear D. Germline V CDR1 and CDR2: SGHVS, FNYEAQ. The CDR3 totals 12 residues. Here the CDR3 DNA reads TGTGCCAGCAGCTCCCCTCCCTCGAGAAAGCACTTC. Protein product: CASSSPPSRKHF.

The CDR3 region has the DNA TGTGCCAGCAGTTATCACCGAGGGGCGGGAGAGTACTACAATGAGCAGTTCTTC. This translates into CASSYHRGAGEYYNEQFF. The rearrangement joins TRBV6-2 or TRBV6-3 to TRBJ2-1; 7 nucleotides agree with TRBD2. V shed 3 bases, J shed 3 bases, and the junction held 14 bases outside the gene matches. Per the germline V gene, CDR1 is MNHEY and CDR2 is SVGEGT. The CDR3 is 18 residues long.